A selection of T cell receptor beta chains follows, all from one sample in a study of post-analysis software for immune sequencing data. From the PCR reads, TCRdb called clonotypes with MiXCR, one entry per CDR3 protein. The data show roughly 400,000 distinct CDR3 sequences, 35% to 45% seen once. Source material: blood. Receptors originate from a girl aged 2-9 years with multiple sclerosis. CDR3s include the opening cysteine and the closing phenylalanine or tryptophan. The order of the fields is J gene, D gene, V gene, clone size, CDR3 protein, CDR3 DNA. The D gene is left open where the match is weak. Part of the rows lack a size; the others show once, few, many or a class for expanded clones.

J: TRBJ1-6
D: -
V: TRBV5-1
size: few
CDR3: CASSLEGRGDSPLHF
DNA: TGCGCCAGCAGCTTGGAGGGCAGGGGAGACTCACCCCTCCACTTT

J: TRBJ1-1
D: -
V: TRBV29-1
size: -
CDR3: CSVEGLNTEAFF
DNA: TGCAGCGTTGAGGGCCTAAACACTGAAGCTTTCTTT

J: TRBJ1-4
D: -
V: TRBV24-1
size: few
CDR3: CATSDSDTNEKLFF
DNA: TGTGCCACCAGTGATTCAGATACGAATGAAAAACTGTTTTTT

J: TRBJ2-1
D: TRBD2
V: TRBV29-1
size: -
CDR3: CSVGGGGLSYNEQFF
DNA: TGCAGCGTGGGGGGGGGAGGACTCTCCTACAATGAGCAGTTCTTC

J: TRBJ1-4
D: -
V: TRBV5-6
size: few
CDR3: CASSYRQLEKLFF
DNA: TGTGCCAGCAGCTACCGACAGCTAGAAAAACTGTTTTTT

J: TRBJ2-4
D: -
V: TRBV15
size: -
CDR3: CATSIQGIRNIQYF
DNA: TGTGCCACCAGCATTCAGGGGATCCGAAACATTCAGTACTTC

J: TRBJ1-2
D: -
V: TRBV20-1
size: -
CDR3: CIPARGLGYGYTF
DNA: TGCATCCCGGCGAGGGGGTTGGGTTATGGCTACACCTTC

J: TRBJ2-1
D: TRBD2
V: TRBV29-1
size: few
CDR3: CSVVQGLAGSSYNEQFF
DNA: TGCAGCGTTGTGCAGGGACTAGCGGGGAGCTCCTACAATGAGCAGTTCTTC

J: TRBJ1-2
D: -
V: TRBV13
size: -
CDR3: CASSLDFATYGYTF
DNA: TGTGCCAGCAGCTTAGATTTCGCAACCTATGGCTACACCTTC

J: TRBJ2-7
D: TRBD1
V: TRBV11-2
size: once
CDR3: CANTRGQGFYNEQYF
DNA: TGTGCCAACACCCGGGGACAGGGCTTTTACAATGAGCAGTACTTC

J: TRBJ2-3
D: TRBD1
V: TRBV29-1
size: few
CDR3: CSVTAPRGQPTDTQYF
DNA: TGCAGCGTTACAGCACCCCGGGGACAGCCCACAGATACGCAGTATTTT

J: TRBJ2-7
D: TRBD1
V: TRBV28
size: few
CDR3: CASSPGRTGGLPYEQYF
DNA: TGTGCCAGCTCCCCCGGACGGACAGGGGGCCTGCCCTACGAGCAGTACTTC

J: TRBJ1-4
D: TRBD1
V: TRBV27
size: few
CDR3: CASSSMTGRHEKLFF
DNA: TGTGCCAGCAGTTCGATGACAGGGCGGCATGAAAAACTGTTTTTT

J: TRBJ2-1
D: -
V: TRBV29-1
size: -
CDR3: CSVERPRGSFGSNEQFF
DNA: TGCAGCGTTGAGCGGCCGAGAGGATCCTTTGGCAGCAATGAGCAGTTCTTC

J: TRBJ2-1
D: -
V: TRBV27
size: -
CDR3: CASSLFATGVADNEQFF
DNA: TGTGCCAGCAGTTTGTTCGCAACGGGAGTCGCGGACAATGAGCAGTTCTTC

J: TRBJ1-5
D: -
V: TRBV12-3/TRBV12-4
size: -
CDR3: CASSLQMGRSNQPQHF
DNA: TGTGCCAGCAGTCTCCAAATGGGCAGGAGCAATCAGCCCCAGCATTTT

J: TRBJ1-4
D: -
V: TRBV12-3/TRBV12-4
size: -
CDR3: CASSRTATNEKLFF
DNA: TGTGCCAGCAGTAGGACGGCAACTAATGAAAAACTGTTTTTT

J: TRBJ2-2
D: -
V: TRBV7-3
size: -
CDR3: CASSEGPGELFF
DNA: TGTGCCAGCAGCGAAGGACCCGGGGAGCTGTTTTTT

J: TRBJ1-2
D: TRBD1
V: TRBV6-5
size: -
CDR3: CASSRSGTGSGYTF
DNA: TGTGCCAGCAGTAGATCCGGGACAGGGTCAGGCTACACCTTC

J: TRBJ2-3
D: TRBD1
V: TRBV28
size: -
CDR3: CASSYVRTGFTDTQYF
DNA: TGTGCCAGCAGTTATGTGCGGACAGGGTTTACAGATACGCAGTATTTT

J: TRBJ2-1
D: TRBD2
V: TRBV5-6
size: many
CDR3: CASSPPAGSNEQFF
DNA: TGTGCCAGCAGCCCCCCAGCGGGAAGCAATGAGCAGTTCTTC

J: TRBJ1-6
D: -
V: TRBV7-2
size: few
CDR3: CASSPTWLGSPLHF
DNA: TGTGCCAGCAGCCCTACATGGCTCGGTTCACCCCTCCACTTT

J: TRBJ2-5
D: TRBD1
V: TRBV7-2
size: few
CDR3: CASSWTGGYHEQYF
DNA: TGTGCCAGCAGTTGGACAGGGGGTTACCATGAGCAGTACTTC

J: TRBJ2-3
D: -
V: TRBV28
size: few
CDR3: CASSCFSGGTDTQYF
DNA: TGTGCCAGCAGTTGTTTCTCCGGGGGAACAGATACGCAGTATTTC

J: TRBJ1-2
D: TRBD1
V: TRBV27
size: -
CDR3: CASSSSDRGRSYGYTF
DNA: TGTGCCAGCAGTTCATCGGACAGGGGGCGGAGCTATGGCTACACCTTC

J: TRBJ1-5
D: -
V: TRBV29-1
size: few
CDR3: CSGKYRADQPQHF
DNA: TGCAGCGGAAAATACAGGGCCGATCAGCCCCAGCATTTT

J: TRBJ2-1
D: -
V: TRBV7-9
size: -
CDR3: CASEPESYSYNEQFF
DNA: TGTGCCAGCGAGCCGGAGTCCTACTCCTACAATGAGCAGTTCTTC

J: TRBJ2-7
D: TRBD2
V: TRBV25-1
size: -
CDR3: CASSELAGGFYEQYF
DNA: TGTGCCAGCAGTGAATTAGCGGGAGGGTTCTACGAGCAGTACTTC

J: TRBJ2-1
D: -
V: TRBV15
size: -
CDR3: CATTSSFNEQFF
DNA: TGTGCCACGACCTCCTCATTCAATGAGCAGTTCTTC

J: TRBJ2-7
D: TRBD2
V: TRBV7-9
size: -
CDR3: CASSSGTSGNSYEQYF
DNA: TGTGCCAGCAGCTCCGGGACTAGCGGCAATTCCTACGAGCAGTACTTC

J: TRBJ2-1
D: -
V: TRBV7-9
size: -
CDR3: CASSAGLLQFF
DNA: TGTGCCAGCAGCGCGGGACTTTTGCAGTTCTTC

J: TRBJ1-5
D: -
V: TRBV11-2
size: -
CDR3: CASSLGVSADQPQHF
DNA: TGTGCCAGCAGCCTCGGGGTATCGGCCGATCAGCCCCAGCATTTT

J: TRBJ1-2
D: TRBD1
V: TRBV10-3
size: few
CDR3: CAISVPGGTYGYTF
DNA: TGTGCCATCAGTGTCCCAGGGGGTACCTATGGCTACACCTTC

J: TRBJ2-2
D: TRBD2
V: TRBV28
size: few
CDR3: CASSSYPSGLANTGELFF
DNA: TGTGCCAGCAGTTCTTACCCGTCCGGACTAGCCAACACCGGGGAGCTGTTTTTT

J: TRBJ2-7
D: -
V: TRBV7-9
size: -
CDR3: CASRKRGGYEQYF
DNA: TGTGCCAGCAGGAAACGAGGCGGCTACGAGCAGTACTTC

J: TRBJ2-1
D: -
V: TRBV4-3
size: -
CDR3: CASSQGNGYNEQFF
DNA: TGCGCCAGCAGCCAAGGAAATGGCTACAATGAGCAGTTCTTC

J: TRBJ1-1
D: TRBD1
V: TRBV5-1
size: -
CDR3: CASSSGDRAYAEAFF
DNA: TGCGCCAGCAGCTCGGGAGACAGGGCTTACGCTGAAGCTTTCTTT

J: TRBJ2-1
D: -
V: TRBV3-1
size: -
CDR3: CASSRLRDNEQFF
DNA: TGTGCCAGCAGCCGGCTCAGGGACAATGAGCAGTTCTTC

J: TRBJ2-1
D: TRBD1
V: TRBV28
size: -
CDR3: CASTSGTASFDEQFF
DNA: TGTGCCAGCACCTCTGGGACAGCTTCATTCGATGAGCAGTTCTTC

J: TRBJ2-3
D: -
V: TRBV20-1
size: -
CDR3: CSARDWVYTDTQYF
DNA: TGCAGTGCTAGAGATTGGGTTTACACAGATACGCAGTATTTT

J: TRBJ2-7
D: TRBD1
V: TRBV7-9
size: -
CDR3: CASRSFARDRVDEQYF
DNA: TGTGCCAGCAGATCATTCGCCCGGGACAGGGTCGACGAGCAGTACTTC

J: TRBJ2-7
D: TRBD2
V: TRBV4-1
size: medium-sized
CDR3: CASSQTETGGHRSYEQYF
DNA: TGCGCCAGCAGCCAGACTGAGACGGGGGGGCATCGGTCCTACGAGCAGTACTTC

J: TRBJ2-4
D: -
V: TRBV6-6
size: -
CDR3: CASSYSDAKNIQYF
DNA: TGTGCCAGCAGTTACTCGGACGCCAAAAACATTCAGTACTTC

J: TRBJ2-1
D: -
V: TRBV6-2/TRBV6-3
size: few
CDR3: CASSTDYPLNEQFF
DNA: TGTGCCAGCAGTACCGACTACCCCCTCAATGAGCAGTTCTTC

J: TRBJ1-5
D: TRBD1
V: TRBV4-3
size: few
CDR3: CASSQVRTGTGYNQPQHF
DNA: TGCGCCAGCAGCCAAGTACGAACCGGGACAGGTTACAATCAGCCCCAGCATTTT

J: TRBJ2-3
D: TRBD2
V: TRBV5-4
size: -
CDR3: CASSLGLAKQDTQYF
DNA: TGTGCCAGCAGCTTGGGACTAGCGAAACAAGATACGCAGTATTTT

J: TRBJ2-7
D: -
V: TRBV24-1
size: -
CDR3: CATSDFGATKQYF
DNA: TGTGCCACCAGTGATTTCGGTGCTACGAAGCAGTACTTC

J: TRBJ1-5
D: -
V: TRBV20-1
size: once
CDR3: CSARWGTANQPQHF
DNA: TGCAGTGCTAGATGGGGAACGGCTAATCAGCCCCAGCATTTT